The sequence of this TCR beta chain was determined in a study of cytomegalovirus exposure and HLA in healthy donors. With regard to this clone: Its target is unknown.

Study-level findings and limits: A few V segments could not be told apart, such as TRBV6-2 and TRBV6-3, and were left out. Presence/absence comparisons presumed near-even sequencing depth among donors.

Germline V gene lookup returns CDR1 SGHRS and CDR2 YFSETQ. This CDR3 spans 15 amino acids. The ends were cut back, 5 bases at V and 6 bases at J, with 15 bases in the middle. Both 60 Vbeta primers and 13 Jbeta primers went into the PCR. The protocol was immunoSEQ multiplex PCR, while the TCRdb copy is restricted to in-frame clones and leaves out a portion. The data show about 95,000 clones, approximately 80% seen once. The clonotype was recovered from a woman in her sixties or seventies in good health and CMV-seropositive. Sequencing input: PBMCs. V gene TRBV5-1 combines with J gene TRBJ1-6; D unresolved. The CDR3 sequence is CASRREPEGNSPLHF. The CDR3 DNA follows: TGCGCCAGCAGGCGAGAACCGGAGGGTAATTCACCCCTCCACTTT.